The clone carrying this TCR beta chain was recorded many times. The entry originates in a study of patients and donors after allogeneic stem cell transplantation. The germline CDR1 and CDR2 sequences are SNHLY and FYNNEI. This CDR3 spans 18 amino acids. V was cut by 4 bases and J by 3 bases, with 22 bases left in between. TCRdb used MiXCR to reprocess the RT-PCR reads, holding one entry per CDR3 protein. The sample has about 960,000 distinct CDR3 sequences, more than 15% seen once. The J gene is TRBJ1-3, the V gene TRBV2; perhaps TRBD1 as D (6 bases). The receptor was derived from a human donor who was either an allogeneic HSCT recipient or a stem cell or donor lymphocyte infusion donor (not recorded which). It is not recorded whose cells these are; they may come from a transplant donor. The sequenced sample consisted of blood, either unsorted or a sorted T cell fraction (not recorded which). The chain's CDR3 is CASSAIRRGTVVGNTIYF. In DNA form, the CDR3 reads TGTGCCAGCAGTGCCATCAGGAGGGGGACGGTTGTTGGAAACACCATATATTTT.